This passage covers 28 T cell receptor beta chains from one sample sequenced in a study of T cells in Graves' hyperthyroidism and ophthalmopathy. The investigators amplified TCR beta CDR3 regions from RNA transcripts. The study used the HTBI primer set for a first-round RT-PCR of the TCR CDR3. One entry per CDR3 protein, called by TCRdb with MiXCR from the multiplex PCR reads. The sample lists fewer than 450,000 distinct CDR3 sequences, over 12% occurring once. The sequencing input was blood. These receptors originate from a woman aged 55-75 years with Graves' ophthalmopathy.

The chain carries TRBV3-1 and TRBJ2-1; 7 bases line up with TRBD1. V was pared by 7 bases and J by 2 bases, with 11 bases of the junction left unmatched. CDR3 size: 16 residues. From germline, CDR1 is LGHDT and CDR2 YNNKEL (reference sequence). For the CDR3, the DNA is TGTGCCAGCATATACGCTACGGGACAGCCCTACAATGAGCAGTTCTTC. It specifies CASIYATGQPYNEQFF.

This clonotype showed up many times. The chain links TRBV7-9 to TRBJ2-5; no definite D call. V shed 8 bases and J shed 3 bases, with 10 bases lying between them. The CDR3 loop spans 12 amino acids. In germline, CDR1 is SEHNR, CDR2 FQNEAQ (reference sequence). The CDR3 reads CASSGVEETQYF. The CDR3 DNA reads TGTGCCAGCTCCGGCGTTGAAGAGACCCAGTACTTC.

The chain recombines TRBV2 with TRBJ2-7; 8 nucleotides align to TRBD1. Germline CDR1 and CDR2: SNHLY and FYNNEI. The CDR3 is made up of 15 amino acids. V lost 1 base, J lost 0 bases, and 2 bases stayed unmatched. CDR3 DNA: TGTGCCAGCAGTGAAGGGACAGGGAGCTCCTACGAGCAGTACTTC. This codes for CASSEGTGSSYEQYF.

This chain joins TRBV18 and TRBJ2-1; 12 bases align to TRBD2. The CDR3 is 18 amino acids. Germline-derived CDR1 and CDR2 are KGHSH and LQKENI. Germline trimming cut 3 bases from V and 2 bases from J; bases unmatched to any gene: 8. The CDR3 loop reads CASSPRLAGGLPYNEQFF. Written as DNA, the CDR3 is TGTGCCAGCTCACCGAGGCTAGCGGGAGGGCTTCCCTACAATGAGCAGTTCTTC.

V is TRBV7-9 and J is TRBJ1-2; D ambiguous. Germline values: CDR1 SEHNR, CDR2 FQNEAQ (reference sequence). CDR3 length: 14 amino acids. V was pared by 1 base and J by 8 bases, with 14 bases between. The chain's CDR3 is CASSLGGAVRGYTF. CDR3 DNA sequence: TGTGCCAGCAGCTTAGGAGGTGCGGTTCGGGGCTACACCTTC.

This clonotype was counted only a few times. CDR3 in DNA: TGTGCCAGCAGCTTGCCCTCTGGAAACACCATATATTTT. Translation: CASSLPSGNTIYF. V gene TRBV5-5 combines with J gene TRBJ1-3; D remains ambiguous. Germline assignment: CDR1 SGHKS and CDR2 YYEKEE (reference sequence). The ends were cut back, 1 base at V and 0 bases at J, with 2 bases in the middle. This CDR3 region has 13 residues.

This clonotype was recorded many times. The CDR3 is CASSESLGLAGVRETQYF. CDR3 DNA sequence: TGCGCCAGCAGTGAGTCCCTTGGACTAGCGGGAGTCCGAGAGACCCAGTACTTC. The rearrangement links TRBV10-2 to TRBJ2-5, with TRBD2 matching over 13 bases. The CDR3 consists of 18 residues. The germline CDR1 and CDR2 sequences are WSHSY and SAAADI. The V and J ends lost 0 bases and 4 bases, in that order; junction bases with no gene match: 8.

This clonotype has only a few counts. This chain connects TRBV29-1 to TRBJ2-7; TRBD1 is a possible D gene (8 bases). The CDR3 covers 13 residues. In germline, CDR1 is SQVTM, CDR2 ANQGSEA. Trimming cost V 5 bases and J 4 bases, with 15 bases left between them. Written as DNA, the CDR3 is TGCAGCGTTATTACAGGGGGAGGGTACGAGCAGTACTTC. This encodes CSVITGGGYEQYF.

This clonotype was picked up a small number of times. The V gene is TRBV25-1, the J gene TRBJ2-7; the D is unclear. The CDR3 runs 14 residues. V was cut by 2 bases and J by 2 bases, with 10 bases left in between. Germline assignment: CDR1 MGHDK and CDR2 SYGVNS. The CDR3 DNA follows: TGTGCCAGCAGTGAAGCGGATCCCCCCTACGAGCAGTACTTC. Protein: CASSEADPPYEQYF.

The rearrangement links TRBV6-1 to TRBJ2-1, with TRBD2 as a possible D gene (6 bases). Germline V gives CDR1 MNHNS, CDR2 SASEGT. CDR3 length equals 13 residues. The V and J ends lost 6 bases and 5 bases respectively, with 11 bases between them. CDR3 in amino acids: CASRAGTHNEQFF. The DNA for the CDR3 is TGTGCCAGCAGAGCCGGGACTCACAATGAGCAGTTCTTC.

Points on this clonotype: A read error may be the cause here, since a much bigger clone is one base away. The chain recombines TRBV3-1 with TRBJ2-7, with 10 positions matching TRBD1. Germline V gene lookup returns CDR1 LGHDT and CDR2 YNNKEL (reference sequence). Trimming took 1 base from V and 3 from J; bases not matched to a gene: 3. The CDR3 consists of 15 residues. This CDR3 is CASSQGTGGIYEQYF. Written as DNA, the CDR3 is TGTGCCAGCAGCCAAGGGACAGGGGGAATCTACGAGCAGTACTTC.

This clonotype has a count of ten or more. The chain recombines TRBV12-3 or TRBV12-4 with TRBJ2-3; TRBD2 agrees at 14 bases. The CDR3 consists of 20 residues. The ends lost 2 bases at V and 5 bases at J; junction bases unmatched: 15. The CDR3 loop is CASSLSRPGLAGATRDTQYF. CDR3 nucleotides: TGTGCCAGCAGTTTAAGTCGTCCGGGACTAGCGGGAGCTACCAGAGATACGCAGTATTTT.

This clonotype was seen repeatedly, ten times or more. This chain uses TRBV15 with TRBJ2-1, with 14 positions matching TRBD2. Germline V gene sequence: CDR1 LNHNV, CDR2 YYDKDF (reference sequence). The CDR3 runs 17 residues. The V gene end was trimmed by 0 bases and the J gene end by 11 bases; junction bases not matched to a gene: 9. CDR3 sequence reads: CATSREPLGLAGGQQFF. CDR3 in DNA: TGTGCCACCAGCAGAGAGCCCCTCGGACTAGCGGGAGGCCAGCAGTTCTTC.

This clonotype came up many times. The chain is built from TRBV5-1 and TRBJ1-5; TRBD1 matches at 11 bases. V shed 5 bases, J shed 1 base, and the junction held 5 bases outside the gene matches. The CDR3 loop spans 16 amino acids. Germline CDR1 reads SGHRS; CDR2 reads YFSETQ. The CDR3 nucleotides read TGCGCCAGCAGATGGACAGGGGGCTGGAGCAATCAGCCCCAGCATTTT. Its translation is CASRWTGGWSNQPQHF.

About this clonotype: Mismatch with germline at one junction end may stem from a read error. The chain is built from TRBV6-9 and TRBJ1-1; D not resolved. CDR1 and CDR2 from the germline V gene are MNHGY and SVAAGI. This CDR3 has 13 residues. The CDR3 nucleotides are TGTGCCTGCAGTTACCCAAGGAACACTGAAGCTTTCTTT. It encodes CACSYPRNTEAFF.

This clonotype was recorded many times. The V call is TRBV28, the J call TRBJ2-3; a possible D gene is TRBD2 (5 bases). The CDR3 contains 13 residues. In germline, CDR1 is MDHEN, CDR2 SYDVKM. V gave up 5 bases and J gave up 10 bases, with 16 bases separating them. The CDR3, as DNA: TGTGCCAGCAGTCCCCGGCAGCCCGGGGCGCAGTATTTT. The encoded protein is CASSPRQPGAQYF.

The rearrangement uses TRBV11-2 and TRBJ1-2; 7 bases agree with TRBD1. The trim removed 3 bases at V and 2 bases at J, leaving 6 bases unmatched. This CDR3 has 15 residues. Per the germline V gene, CDR1 is SGHAT and CDR2 is FQNNGV. Here the CDR3 DNA reads TGTGCCAGCAGCTTGCACTCGACAGGGAACTATGGCTACACCTTC. This translates into CASSLHSTGNYGYTF.

At least ten counts were recorded for this clonotype. This sequence joins TRBV28 and TRBJ1-1, with a weak D call TRBD1 (5 bases). The V end was cut by 2 bases, the J end by 3 bases, with 16 bases between. This CDR3 has 16 residues. Germline V gene data show CDR1 as MDHEN and CDR2 as SYDVKM. As DNA, the CDR3 is TGTGCCAGCAGTTTAAGTGGGGGGACGTGGGACACTGAAGCTTTCTTT. Encoded protein: CASSLSGGTWDTEAFF.

This clonotype was picked up many times. The chain links TRBV28 to TRBJ2-2; either TRBD1 or TRBD2 may fit D (5 bases each). The germline CDR1 and CDR2 sequences are MDHEN and SYDVKM. This CDR3 is 15 amino acids long. V lost 5 bases and J lost 7, with 17 bases in between. The CDR3 protein is CASSQPGRLDGELFF. The CDR3 nucleotides read TGTGCCAGCAGTCAACCGGGACGCTTAGACGGGGAGCTGTTTTTT.

The chain combines TRBV12-3 or TRBV12-4 with TRBJ2-5, with 11 positions matching TRBD2. Trimming took 3 bases from V and 5 from J; bases not matched to a gene: 5. This CDR3 has 15 amino acids. The CDR3 protein is CASSLTSGVLETQYF. The CDR3 coding sequence is TGTGCCAGCAGTTTGACTAGCGGGGTTTTGGAGACCCAGTACTTC.

This clonotype occurred many times. This sequence joins TRBV20-1 and TRBJ2-7, with D tentatively TRBD2 (5 bases). Germline-derived CDR1 and CDR2 are DFQATT and SNEGSKA (reference sequence). V lost 3 bases to trimming and J lost 6 bases, with 9 bases between them. The CDR3 runs to 11 residues. The CDR3 DNA reads TGCAGTGCTAGGTGGGCGGGCGAGCAGTACTTC. It encodes CSARWAGEQYF.

This clonotype has ten or more counts. The genes are TRBV6-1 and TRBJ2-7; weak D call: TRBD2 (6 bases). The CDR3 loop spans 13 amino acids. Germline V gives CDR1 MNHNS, CDR2 SASEGT. Trimming pared 8 bases from V and 0 bases from J, leaving 11 bases between. As DNA, the CDR3 is TGTGCCAGCCCCACGGGAGACTCCTACGAGCAGTACTTC. This gives the protein CASPTGDSYEQYF.

The V and J genes are TRBV12-3 or TRBV12-4 and TRBJ1-2; D remains unclear. The CDR3 loop spans 11 amino acids. The germline V and J ends were trimmed by 6 bases and 7 bases, with 9 bases remaining between them. The CDR3 sequence: CASRYLSGYTF. The CDR3 coding sequence is TGTGCCAGCAGGTATCTGTCTGGCTACACCTTC.

The table lists this clonotype with many counts. This rearrangement joins TRBV20-1 to TRBJ1-5, with TRBD1 identical over 8 bases. This CDR3 has 15 amino acids. CDR1 is DFQATT and CDR2 is SNEGSKA in the germline V gene (reference sequence). With V trimmed by 1 base and J by 3 bases, 5 bases remained unmatched. CDR3 DNA sequence: TGCAGTGCTAGAGGCGGACAGGGCGTCAATCAGCCCCAGCATTTT. Translated, it gives CSARGGQGVNQPQHF.

This clonotype was seen a handful of times. The chain links TRBV5-1 to TRBJ2-7; 14 bases align to TRBD2. The CDR3 loop spans 15 amino acids. In germline, CDR1 is SGHRS, CDR2 YFSETQ. V was clipped by 4 bases and J by 8 bases; unmatched bases: 8. The CDR3 spells CASSPGTSGRLQQYF. The CDR3 DNA is TGCGCCAGCAGCCCCGGGACTAGCGGGAGACTGCAGCAGTACTTC.

This clonotype appeared a few times. The rearrangement uses TRBV5-1 and TRBJ2-7, with 7 nucleotides matching TRBD2. This CDR3 spans 17 amino acids. The germline CDR1 and CDR2 sequences are SGHRS and YFSETQ. V gave up 3 bases and J gave up 5 bases; unmatched junction bases: 17. The CDR3 DNA sequence: TGCGCCAGCAGCTCAACTTTAGGGCGGGAGTTTGGAAACGAGCAGTACTTC. Translating gives CASSSTLGREFGNEQYF.

There are a few counts of this clonotype. The V and J genes are TRBV30 and TRBJ1-5; a possible D gene is TRBD1 (5 bases). The ends were cut back, 0 bases at V and 2 bases at J, with 14 bases in the middle. The CDR3 runs 16 residues. The germline gives CDR1 GTSNPN, CDR2 SVGIG (reference sequence). The CDR3 nucleotides read TGTGCCTGGAGTGTACGGGGGGAAATGGGCAATCAGCCCCAGCATTTT. Amino acids: CAWSVRGEMGNQPQHF.

This clonotype has at least ten counts. This chain links TRBV6-1 with TRBJ1-2; 7 nucleotides align to TRBD1. The V and J ends lost 6 bases and 5 bases, in that order; junction bases with no gene match: 6. Germline CDR1 and CDR2: MNHNS and SASEGT. This CDR3 has 13 amino acids. CDR3 coding DNA: TGTGCCAGCAGCCAGGGGGTCCGGTATGGCTACACCTTC. Translated: CASSQGVRYGYTF.